The next 27 T cell receptor beta chains were all read from a single sample in a study of neurological immune-mediated disorders. TCRdb independently ran MiXCR on the 5' RACE reads; one entry per CDR3 protein. The sample shows roughly 80,000 distinct CDR3 sequences, around 10% of them seen only once. The specimen sequenced was PBMCs. The source of these receptors is a man aged 40-50 years in good health.

This clonotype was recorded many times. The V and J genes are TRBV5-6 and TRBJ2-2, with 8 bases lining up with TRBD2. J lost 4 bases, V lost 1 base, and 3 bases had no gene match. Looked up from germline, CDR1 is SGHDT and CDR2 is YYEEEE. CDR3 size: 15 residues. CDR3 residues: CASSLTGGSTGELFF. The CDR3, as DNA: TGTGCCAGCAGCTTGACGGGAGGGAGCACCGGGGAGCTGTTTTTT.

This clonotype was recorded at least ten times. The chain joins TRBV7-3 to TRBJ2-1; 8 nucleotides line up with TRBD2. Germline-derived CDR1 and CDR2 are SGHTA and FQGTGA. Germline trimming cut 5 bases from V and 8 bases from J; bases unmatched to any gene: 17. There are 17 residues in the CDR3. Written as DNA, the CDR3 is TGTGCCAGCAGCCCCCAGGGCGGGCGGGGGGTCGGGGATGAGCAGTTCTTC. Residues: CASSPQGGRGVGDEQFF. Full variable domain (outside the CDR3, taken from reference TRBV7-3 and TRBJ2-1): GAGVSQTPSNKVTEKGKYVELRCDPISGHTALYWYRQSLGQGPEFLIYFQGTGAADDSGLPNDRFFAVRPEGSVSTLKIQRTERGDSAVYLCASSPQGGRGVGDEQFFGPGTRLTVL.

The V gene is TRBV20-1, the J gene TRBJ1-1, with 8 positions matching TRBD1. The V segment lost 5 bases and the J segment 1 base; nucleotides outside the gene matches: 9. This CDR3 has 15 residues. The germline V gene encodes CDR1 DFQATT and CDR2 SNEGSKA (reference sequence). This chain's CDR3 is CSAPEPTGGNTEAFF. For the CDR3, the DNA is TGCAGTGCTCCAGAGCCCACAGGGGGGAACACTGAAGCTTTCTTT.

There are many counts of this clonotype. V usage is TRBV28 and J usage is TRBJ1-5, with D unresolved. V was clipped by 6 bases and J by 9 bases, with 18 bases between them. From germline, CDR1 is MDHEN and CDR2 SYDVKM. The CDR3 extends over 14 amino acids. CDR3 DNA sequence: TGTGCCAGCAGGCCGGGAGACACCCTAAGGCCCCAGCATTTT. Residues: CASRPGDTLRPQHF. The full variable domain, in which reference TRBV28 and TRBJ1-5 provide the parts outside the CDR3, is DVKVTQSSRYLVKRTGEKVFLECVQDMDHENMFWYRQDPGLGLRLIYFSYDVKMKEKGDIPEGYSVSREKKERFSLILESASTNQTSMYLCASRPGDTLRPQHFGDGTRLSIL.

This chain uses TRBV20-1 with TRBJ2-5; 8 positions match TRBD2. Germline assignment: CDR1 DFQATT and CDR2 SNEGSKA (reference sequence). V dropped 6 bases and J dropped 3; count of bases not matched to a gene: 6. The CDR3 extends over 13 amino acids. CDR3 amino acids: CSARQGLEETQYF. In DNA, the CDR3 is TGCAGTGCCCGCCAGGGACTAGAAGAGACCCAGTACTTC.

This clonotype was recorded many times. V usage is TRBV24-1 and J usage is TRBJ2-1; D is uncertain. V dropped 3 bases and J dropped 9 bases, with 8 bases sitting between them. Germline V lookup: CDR1 KGHDR, CDR2 SFDVKD. This CDR3 is 12 amino acids long. The CDR3 is CATSDLSGEQFF. DNA of the CDR3: TGTGCCACCAGTGATCTCTCGGGTGAGCAGTTCTTC.

This clonotype was seen many times. This rearrangement joins TRBV12-3 or TRBV12-4 to TRBJ1-1; the match to TRBD1 covers 7 bases. This CDR3 region has 11 residues. J lost 6 bases, V lost 5 bases, and 0 bases had no gene match. CDR3 amino acids: CASSQGAEAFF. In DNA, the CDR3 is TGTGCCAGCAGTCAGGGGGCTGAAGCTTTCTTT.

This clonotype was detected many times. The chain employs TRBV5-1 and TRBJ1-3; D is unclear. Trimming took 0 bases from V and 0 from J, leaving 4 bases between them. This CDR3 region has 14 residues. Germline loops: CDR1 SGHRS, CDR2 YFSETQ. The CDR3 sequence: CASSLGLSGNTIYF. The CDR3 region has the DNA TGCGCCAGCAGCTTGGGACTCTCTGGAAACACCATATATTTT.

The chain has TRBV6-1 and TRBJ1-3; no definite D call. Germline-derived CDR1 and CDR2 are MNHNS and SASEGT. This CDR3 contains 16 residues. The V end lost 2 bases, the J end lost 1 base, and 12 bases lay between the germline ends. The CDR3 loop is CASSEWRISSGNTIYF. In DNA form, the CDR3 reads TGTGCCAGCAGTGAATGGCGGATTTCTTCTGGAAACACCATATATTTT.

This clonotype was observed at least ten times. The rearrangement joins TRBV3-1 to TRBJ2-7; D is possibly TRBD2 (6 bases). Germline V gives CDR1 LGHDT, CDR2 YNNKEL (reference sequence). With 3 bases removed from V and 3 bases from J, the gap between germline ends came to 15 bases. The CDR3 has 15 residues. CDR3 nucleotide sequence: TGTGCCAGCAGCCAGGGGGGATGGCACCTCTACGAGCAGTACTTC. Translating gives CASSQGGWHLYEQYF.

This clonotype was detected ten times or more. The chain has TRBV25-1 and TRBJ2-6, with D possibly TRBD2 on 6 matching bases. V lost 6 bases, J lost 0 bases, and 12 bases lay in between. CDR1 is MGHDK, CDR2 SYGVNS, per germline. The CDR3 spans 16 residues. The CDR3 bases are TGTGCCAGCAGATCTAAGGGACTCTCTGGGGCCAACGTCCTGACTTTC. Its translation: CASRSKGLSGANVLTF.

The gene calls are TRBV29-1 and TRBJ2-2; TRBD1 aligns across 9 bases. The V gene's germline CDR1 is SQVTM and CDR2 ANQGSEA. CDR3 length: 14 residues. Trimming cost V 5 bases and J 4 bases; bases outside gene matches: 5. CDR3 in DNA: TGCAGCGTTAACGGACAGGGGCCCACCGGGGAGCTGTTTTTT. This translates into CSVNGQGPTGELFF.

This clonotype was seen at least ten times. This chain connects TRBV24-1 to TRBJ2-5; no firm D call. This CDR3 has 17 residues. The V and J ends lost 10 bases and 5 bases respectively, with 28 bases between them. Germline CDR1 reads KGHDR; CDR2 reads SFDVKD. CDR3 coding DNA: TGTGCCACAGTATCCATGGACGCAAACGGTATCTTCGAGACCCAGTACTTC. It encodes CATVSMDANGIFETQYF.

This clonotype has a count of ten or more. The V gene is TRBV11-2, the J gene TRBJ2-4; TRBD1 matches 7 bases. V lost 4 bases and J lost 3; bases outside the gene matches: 15. This CDR3 spans 18 amino acids. Germline V gene sequence: CDR1 SGHAT, CDR2 FQNNGV. The CDR3 sequence: CASSSQEQGKGDKNIQYF. The CDR3 nucleotides are TGTGCCAGCAGCTCCCAAGAACAGGGGAAGGGGGACAAAAACATTCAGTACTTC.

This clonotype occurred many times. This sequence joins TRBV7-2 and TRBJ2-6, with 8 bases matching TRBD1. V lost 5 bases, J lost 2 bases, and 11 bases stayed unmatched. The CDR3 has 18 amino acids. Per the germline V gene, CDR1 is SGHTA and CDR2 is FQGNSA. The DNA of the CDR3 is TGTGCCAGCAGCAAAAGGACAGGGTTATTAGCTGGGGCCAACGTCCTGACTTTC. Its protein is CASSKRTGLLAGANVLTF. The variable domain in full, completed from reference TRBV7-2 and TRBJ2-6, reads GAGVSQSPSNKVTEKGKDVELRCDPISGHTALYWYRQSLGQGLEFLIYFQGNSAPDKSGLPSDRFSAERTGGSVSTLTIQRTQQEDSAVYLCASSKRTGLLAGANVLTFGAGSRLTVL.

This clonotype occurred many times. The rearrangement joins TRBV12-3 or TRBV12-4 to TRBJ2-1; no reliable D call. This CDR3 contains 13 residues. With 3 bases removed from V and 7 bases from J, the gap between germline ends came to 10 bases. CDR3 protein: CASSFASGNEQFF. CDR3 nucleotides: TGTGCCAGCAGTTTCGCCAGTGGAAATGAGCAGTTCTTC.

The genes are TRBV20-1 and TRBJ2-1, with 7 positions matching TRBD2. Germline lookup yields CDR1 DFQATT and CDR2 SNEGSKA (reference sequence). V was pared by 1 base and J by 13 bases, with 13 bases of the junction left unmatched. The CDR3 sequence is 14 residues long. The CDR3, as DNA: TGCAGTGCTAGAGGAGGGGCGGGAGTCCCTTATCAGTTCTTC. Its protein product is CSARGGAGVPYQFF.

There are many counts of this clonotype. The chain employs TRBV5-5 and TRBJ1-5; D call uncertain. V was trimmed by 0 bases and J by 3 bases, leaving 10 bases between them. The CDR3 loop spans 15 amino acids. Germline CDR1 SGHKS, CDR2 YYEKEE (reference sequence). DNA of the CDR3: TGTGCCAGCAGCTTGGTTGGGCAGGCCAATCAGCCCCAGCATTTT. It translates to CASSLVGQANQPQHF.

The rearrangement joins TRBV30 to TRBJ1-3; D not resolved. Looked up from germline, CDR1 is GTSNPN and CDR2 is SVGIG (reference sequence). This CDR3 is 15 amino acids long. The V end was cut by 7 bases, the J end by 3 bases, with 19 bases between. CDR3 nucleotides: TGTGCCTCCACCCGGGGTCGGGCTAATGGAAACACCATATATTTT. It codes for CASTRGRANGNTIYF.

This clonotype showed up many times. The J gene is TRBJ1-6, the V gene TRBV14; D unresolved. Trimming removed 1 base from V and 7 bases from J, with 11 bases in between. Germline assignment: CDR1 SGHDN and CDR2 FVKESK. This CDR3 contains 15 residues. The CDR3 loop is CASSQAGRGNSPLHF. The CDR3 DNA reads as TGTGCCAGCAGCCAAGCCGGACGGGGAAATTCACCCCTCCACTTT.

This clonotype showed up many times. This chain joins TRBV29-1 and TRBJ1-2, with TRBD1 identical over 9 bases. The CDR3 is 13 residues long. The germline V gene encodes CDR1 SQVTM and CDR2 ANQGSEA. The V and J ends lost 5 bases and 4 bases, in that order; junction bases with no gene match: 5. CDR3 DNA: TGCAGCGTTCGGGACAGGGAAGGCTATGGCTACACCTTC. It is translated as CSVRDREGYGYTF. Drawing the rest from reference TRBV29-1 and TRBJ1-2, the complete variable domain is SAVISQKPSRDICQRGTSLTIQCQVDSQVTMMFWYRQQPGQSLTLIATANQGSEATYESGFVIDKFPISRPNLTFSTLTVSNMSPEDSSIYLCSVRDREGYGYTFGSGTRLTVV.

The rearrangement links TRBV11-3 to TRBJ1-1, with D uncertain. The V end lost 3 bases, the J end lost 11 bases, and 7 bases lay between the germline ends. Germline CDR1 reads SGHNT; CDR2 reads YENEEA. CDR3 length: 10 residues. CDR3 sequence reads: CASSFRPAFF. DNA for the CDR3: TGTGCCAGCAGCTTCCGCCCGGCTTTCTTT.

At least ten counts were recorded for this clonotype. The CDR3 DNA reads as TGTGCCAGCAGCTTAGTTCCCTCCTACAATGAGCAGTTCTTC. Protein sequence: CASSLVPSYNEQFF. J is TRBJ2-1 and V is TRBV11-2, with D unclear. Germline-derived CDR1 and CDR2 are SGHAT and FQNNGV. This CDR3 has 14 residues. The ends were cut back, 1 base at V and 0 bases at J, with 4 bases in the middle.

This clonotype appeared many times. The gene calls are TRBV20-1 and TRBJ2-7, with a weak D call TRBD2 (6 bases). This CDR3 has 16 amino acids. V gave up 3 bases and J gave up 2 bases, with 20 bases separating them. Looked up from germline, CDR1 is DFQATT and CDR2 is SNEGSKA (reference sequence). CDR3 in amino acids: CSASDGLAGRPYEQYF. CDR3 sequence (DNA): TGCAGTGCTAGTGATGGTTTGGCGGGACGCCCCTACGAGCAGTACTTC.

This clonotype has ten or more counts. The chain couples TRBV12-3 or TRBV12-4 to TRBJ2-2; perhaps TRBD2 as D (6 bases). With 6 bases removed from V and 5 bases from J, the gap between germline ends came to 22 bases. The CDR3 covers 17 residues. This CDR3 is CASSLPSSGRTTGELFF. CDR3 DNA sequence: TGTGCCAGCAGCCTCCCCAGTAGCGGTCGAACGACCGGGGAGCTGTTTTTT.

This clonotype turned up a few times. The rearrangement links TRBV5-5 to TRBJ1-3, with D unresolved. V was cut by 2 bases and J by 0 bases, with 9 bases left in between. The CDR3 sequence is 15 residues long. The V gene's germline CDR1 is SGHKS and CDR2 YYEKEE (reference sequence). CDR3 loop: CASSLGRSSGNTIYF. For the CDR3, the DNA is TGTGCCAGCAGCTTAGGACGGAGCTCTGGAAACACCATATATTTT.

This clonotype was counted ten times or more. This chain links TRBV4-2 with TRBJ1-6; 7 bases line up with TRBD1. V trimming: 0 bases; J trimming: 9 bases; junction bases outside the gene matches: 5. Germline values: CDR1 LGHNA, CDR2 YNFKEQ. The length of the CDR3 is 15 residues. In DNA, the CDR3 is TGTGCCAGCAGCCAAGATCGGGCAGGGGGTTCACCCCTCCACTTT. Translating it yields CASSQDRAGGSPLHF.